This TCR beta chain was documented in a study of blood T cell repertoires in COVID-19. Study-level information: Researchers got acute and convalescent COVID-19 samples from the United States, Italy and Spain. T cells, B-cell-depleted T cells, or PBMCs supplied cDNA or gDNA.

In the original analysis: Cell counts per sample came from amplifying reference gene primers. The protocol was immunoSEQ multiplex PCR, while the TCRdb copy is restricted to in-frame clones and leaves out a portion. D and trimming were read from the DNA, whereas the V and J calls and clone size are those reported in that table. The sample yields more than 70,000 clones, around 90% seen once. The CDR3 runs 14 residues. Trimming removed 4 bases from V and 2 bases from J, with 12 bases in between. The germline CDR1 and CDR2 sequences are SQVTM and ANQGSEA. The sequence was collected from a woman between 50 and 59 years old with active or convalescent COVID-19. Sequencing was carried out using peripheral blood. The rearrangement uses TRBV29-1 and TRBJ1-5; D is undetermined. This chain's CDR3 is CSVGGTGGNQPQHF. The CDR3 nucleotides are TGCAGCGTTGGAGGAACCGGGGGCAATCAGCCCCAGCATTTT.